A single T cell receptor beta chain is shown here with its context. This entry comes from a study of identical twins. A universal primer site was incorporated via template switching, and the cDNA contained unique molecular identifiers. TCRdb analysed the 5' RACE reads with MiXCR anew, one entry per CDR3 protein. Of nearly 900,000 distinct CDR3 sequences listed, 9% to 15% were seen once; the top ten hold about 1.5%. This CDR3 contains 17 residues. V shed 0 bases and J 0 bases; nucleotides not matched to a gene: 5. CDR1 and CDR2 from the germline V gene are MNHEY and SMNVEV (reference sequence). The sample was also reused in another study, on yellow fever vaccine responses in identical twins.

The chain combines TRBV27 with TRBJ1-3; 7 nucleotides align to TRBD1. Sequencing was performed on PBMCs. The source of this sequence is a woman aged 18-30 years in good health. The DNA for the CDR3 is TGTGCCAGCAGTTTATCGTCCAGGGGGGACTCTGGAAACACCATATATTTT. Translated, it gives CASSLSSRGDSGNTIYF.